The next 13 T cell receptor beta chains were all read from a single sample in a study of blood T cell repertoires in COVID-19. Assay used: immunoSEQ multiplex PCR; TCRdb lists only in-frame clones, some missing. The table has 250,000 or so clones, roughly 90% seen once. The sequencing sample was made of peripheral blood. These receptor sequences come from a man aged 25-45 years with active or convalescent COVID-19.

The chain joins TRBV21-1 to TRBJ1-2; TRBD1, the D gene given by the table, was not confirmed from the DNA. TRBV21-1 is an annotated pseudogene. The CDR3 is 16 amino acids. CDR3 in amino acids: CASSQGRGVPAYGYTF. The CDR3 coding sequence is TGTGCCAGCAGCCAGGGGAGAGGGGTCCCCGCCTATGGCTACACCTTC.

This clone was observed at least ten times. This chain joins TRBV20-1 and TRBJ2-3; maybe TRBD2 (6 bases). In germline, CDR1 is DFQATT, CDR2 SNEGSKA (reference sequence). V lost 3 bases, J lost 2 bases, and 12 bases lay in between. There are 14 residues in the CDR3. CDR3 loop: CSASGLAYTDTQYF. CDR3 coding DNA: TGCAGTGCTAGTGGGCTAGCGTACACAGATACGCAGTATTTT.

The gene calls are TRBV29-1 and TRBJ1-1; a possible D gene is TRBD1 (6 bases). V was trimmed by 7 bases and J by 0 bases, leaving 18 bases between them. Germline V gene lookup returns CDR1 SQVTM and CDR2 ANQGSEA. The CDR3 covers 15 residues. CDR3 in amino acids: CSAEGGEKMNTEAFF. DNA of the CDR3: TGCAGCGCCGAAGGGGGGGAGAAAATGAACACTGAAGCTTTCTTT.

The count of this clone is one. The chain carries TRBV27 and TRBJ2-7; tentative D call: TRBD2 (6 bases). Germline loops: CDR1 MNHEY, CDR2 SMNVEV (reference sequence). Deletions cut 1 base from V and 0 bases from J, with 10 bases between. The CDR3 extends over 15 amino acids. The CDR3 loop is CASSLFSGSSYEQYF. As DNA, the CDR3 is TGTGCCAGCAGTTTATTTAGCGGTAGCTCCTACGAGCAGTACTTC.

This clone has a single count. This sequence joins TRBV7-6 and TRBJ2-1; 10 nucleotides line up with TRBD2. Unmatched junction bases numbered 5, after V lost 1 base and J lost 2 bases. This CDR3 has 17 amino acids. Per the germline V gene, CDR1 is SGHVS and CDR2 is FNYEAQ. CDR3 protein: CASSLVVAGGAYNEQFF. DNA for the CDR3: TGTGCCAGCAGCTTAGTGGTAGCGGGGGGTGCCTACAATGAGCAGTTCTTC.

This sequence joins TRBV29-1 and TRBJ2-7; 7 positions match TRBD2. The CDR3 runs 13 residues. Germline CDR1 reads SQVTM; CDR2 reads ANQGSEA. V lost 6 bases, J lost 1 base, and 6 bases stayed unmatched. The CDR3, as DNA: TGCAGCGTCCTCCGGGAGGTTTCCTACGAGCAGTACTTC. Protein sequence: CSVLREVSYEQYF.

The chain is built from TRBV14 and TRBJ1-2; D perhaps matches TRBD1 (5 bases). This CDR3 has 13 amino acids. Per germline, CDR1 SGHDN and CDR2 FVKESK. V was clipped by 4 bases and J by 6 bases, with 12 bases between them. This chain's CDR3 is CASSLTGLDGYTF. In nucleotides, the CDR3 is TGTGCCAGCAGCCTAACAGGCCTAGATGGCTACACCTTC.

A few counts support this clone. The CDR3: CSVRLPQATNYGYTF. In nucleotides, the CDR3 is TGCAGCGTCCGCCTCCCACAGGCTACAAACTATGGCTACACCTTC. The J gene is TRBJ1-2, the V gene TRBV29-1; a weak D match, TRBD1 (5 bases). There are 15 residues in the CDR3. Per the germline V gene, CDR1 is SQVTM and CDR2 is ANQGSEA. The ends were cut back, 6 bases at V and 2 bases at J, with 19 bases in the middle.

In nucleotides, the CDR3 is TGTGCCAGCAGCCCCCAACTAGCGGGGGATCACAATGAGCAGTTCTTC. Protein: CASSPQLAGDHNEQFF. The chain uses TRBV6-4 and TRBJ2-1; 11 bases line up with TRBD2. Germline V lookup: CDR1 MRHNA, CDR2 SNTAGT. The CDR3 length is 16 residues. Germline trimming cut 6 bases from V and 5 bases from J; bases unmatched to any gene: 9.

The rearrangement joins TRBV6-1 to TRBJ2-2; D is undetermined. The CDR3 runs 16 residues. Germline lookup yields CDR1 MNHNS and CDR2 SASEGT. V was trimmed by 2 bases and J by 2 bases, leaving 12 bases between them. This CDR3 is CASSEHVGTNTGELFF. CDR3 DNA sequence: TGTGCCAGCAGTGAACACGTGGGCACTAACACCGGGGAGCTGTTTTTT.

The V and J genes are TRBV6-6 and TRBJ2-7; perhaps TRBD2 as D (6 bases). This CDR3 contains 15 residues. CDR1 is MNHNY and CDR2 is SVGAGI in the germline V gene (reference sequence). The V and J ends lost 4 bases and 4 bases respectively, with 17 bases between them. The CDR3 region has the DNA TGTGCCAGCAGTTCGGCGCAAACTGGGGGGTACGAGCAGTACTTC. This encodes CASSSAQTGGYEQYF.

The rearrangement uses TRBV25-1 and TRBJ2-3; maybe TRBD1 (6 bases). CDR3 length: 14 residues. The germline V gene has CDR1 MGHDK and CDR2 SYGVNS. V dropped 4 bases and J dropped 6 bases, with 14 bases sitting between them. The CDR3 nucleotides read TGTGCCAGCAGTGGCAGGGGCATGGGGGATACGCAGTATTTT. Its protein product is CASSGRGMGDTQYF.

CDR3 loop: CASSEGQGYYEQYF. CDR3 bases: TGTGCCAGCAGTGAGGGACAGGGGTATTACGAGCAGTACTTC. The gene calls are TRBV6-1 and TRBJ2-7; 10 nucleotides agree with TRBD1. The CDR3 runs to 14 residues. V lost 3 bases to trimming and J lost 4 bases; unmatched junction nucleotides: 3. The V gene's germline CDR1 is MNHNS and CDR2 SASEGT.